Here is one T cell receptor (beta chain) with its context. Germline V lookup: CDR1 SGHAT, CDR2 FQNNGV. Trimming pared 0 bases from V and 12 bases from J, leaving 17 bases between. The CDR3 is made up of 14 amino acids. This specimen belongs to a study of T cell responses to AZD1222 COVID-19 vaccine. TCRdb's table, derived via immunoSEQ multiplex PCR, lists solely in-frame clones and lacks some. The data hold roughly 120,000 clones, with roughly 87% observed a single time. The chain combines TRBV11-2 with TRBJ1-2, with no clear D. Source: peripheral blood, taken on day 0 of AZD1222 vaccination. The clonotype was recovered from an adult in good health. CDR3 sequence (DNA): TGTGCCAGCAGCTTAGACCCGGGGTTGGGTGAAAACACCTTC. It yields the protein CASSLDPGLGENTF.